Given below is one T cell receptor (beta chain) in context. Its antigen is unknown. This sample is drawn from a study of a mutant IDH1 vaccine in newly diagnosed glioma. Across the whole study: Patients got radiotherapy, temozolomide, or both beforehand, and most got both.

The protocol was immunoSEQ multiplex PCR, while the TCRdb copy is restricted to in-frame clones and leaves out a portion. The sample has tens of thousands of clones; less than 90% are singletons. Specified time point: week 47, end of study. What each vaccine dose contained was 300 ug of mutant IDH1 20-mer peptide, accompanied by topical imiquimod. Vaccinations, eight in total, occurred in weeks 1, 3, 5, 7, 11, 15, 19, 23. Trimming removed 4 bases at V and 3 bases at J, with 14 bases between. CDR1 is MNHEY, CDR2 SVGAGI, per germline. The CDR3 sequence is 15 residues long. Study-level points and caveats: More than 80% of patients showed vaccine-induced immune responses across multiple MHC alleles.

This sample comprised PBMCs, obtained from a glioma patient whose treatment included an IDH1 peptide vaccine. This clonotype was obtained from a man younger than 40 with glioma. V gene TRBV6-5 combines with J gene TRBJ2-3; the D gene is possibly TRBD1 (6 bases). CDR3 coding DNA: TGTGCCAGCAGTTCCAGGGGAAGGCGGACAGATACGCAGTATTTT. It is translated as CASSSRGRRTDTQYF.